Below, 20 T cell receptor beta chains from the same sample are listed, as sequenced in a study of T-cell memory formation after mild COVID-19. TCRdb fed the 5' RACE reads into MiXCR, producing one record per CDR3 protein. Of about half a million distinct CDR3 sequences in the sample, roughly 18% are singletons; the top ten hold over 9%. The sequencing sample was made of PBMCs or a T cell subset sorted from them (not recorded which). These receptor sequences come from an adult woman who had mild COVID-19 (a few samples of this study predate the infection). Cell type and time point are not known.

The chain links TRBV19 to TRBJ1-1; weak D call: TRBD1 (5 bases). The germline gives CDR1 LNHDA, CDR2 SQIVND (reference sequence). This CDR3 contains 13 residues. V was trimmed by 3 bases and J by 5 bases, leaving 10 bases between them. CDR3 in amino acids: CASSISGATEAFF. Written as DNA, the CDR3 is TGTGCCAGTAGTATTAGTGGGGCGACTGAAGCTTTCTTT.

The CDR3 sequence is CSASSGGSSYEQYF. DNA for the CDR3: TGCAGTGCTAGCAGCGGGGGCAGCTCCTACGAGCAGTACTTC. This chain uses TRBV20-1 with TRBJ2-7; 8 nucleotides match TRBD2. Germline V lookup: CDR1 DFQATT, CDR2 SNEGSKA (reference sequence). V trimming: 3 bases; J trimming: 0 bases; junction bases outside the gene matches: 4. The CDR3 runs 14 residues.

In its sample, this clonotype was seen a few times. This chain links TRBV4-2 with TRBJ1-5, with D possibly TRBD1 on 6 matching bases. The V gene's germline CDR1 is LGHNA and CDR2 YNFKEQ. The CDR3 contains 16 residues. V was shortened by 4 bases and J by 6 bases, with 19 bases between the two germline ends. The CDR3 sequence is CASSPAGGGIGQPQHF. DNA for the CDR3: TGTGCCAGCAGCCCCGCCGGTGGGGGCATAGGTCAGCCCCAGCATTTT.

This clonotype was detected only a few times. The chain couples TRBV5-4 to TRBJ2-1; D remains unclear. V dropped 0 bases and J dropped 7 bases, with 14 bases sitting between them. The CDR3 has 15 residues. Germline CDR1 SGHNT, CDR2 YYREEE (reference sequence). CDR3 region: CASSLGFDPGNEQFF. CDR3 nucleotide sequence: TGTGCCAGCAGCTTGGGCTTCGACCCAGGAAATGAGCAGTTCTTC.

The CDR3 DNA reads TGTGCCAGCAGTGAGCCGGACAGAAACACAGATACGCAGTATTTT. Protein product: CASSEPDRNTDTQYF. The chain combines TRBV2 with TRBJ2-3; tentative D call: TRBD1 (6 bases). The CDR3 length is 15 residues. Germline CDR1 and CDR2: SNHLY and FYNNEI. The germline V and J ends were trimmed by 3 bases and 2 bases, with 12 bases remaining between them.

The sample holds a few counts of this clonotype. This chain joins TRBV5-4 and TRBJ2-1, with TRBD2 matching 9 bases. Trimming at V came to 4 bases and at J to 7 bases, leaving 3 bases not matched to a gene. Per the germline V gene, CDR1 is SGHNT and CDR2 is YYREEE (reference sequence). CDR3 length equals 13 residues. The CDR3 sequence: CASSRTSDNEQFF. In nucleotides, the CDR3 is TGTGCCAGCAGCCGGACTAGCGATAATGAGCAGTTCTTC.

The V gene is TRBV11-2, the J gene TRBJ2-2; unclear D gene. This CDR3 is built from 13 residues. With 5 bases removed from V and 7 bases from J, the gap between germline ends came to 11 bases. Germline V gives CDR1 SGHAT, CDR2 FQNNGV. CDR3: CASSPRFGGELFF. The CDR3 DNA is TGTGCCAGCAGCCCGCGTTTCGGCGGGGAGCTGTTTTTT.

This chain joins TRBV12-3 or TRBV12-4 and TRBJ1-5; D call uncertain. V was shortened by 5 bases and J by 5 bases, with 10 bases between the two germline ends. The CDR3 extends over 13 amino acids. The CDR3 spells CASSTTGDQPQHF. CDR3 bases: TGTGCCAGCAGTACTACCGGCGATCAGCCCCAGCATTTT.

A few counts support this clonotype. This sequence joins TRBV18 and TRBJ1-1; 7 bases line up with TRBD1. The junction had 7 bases not matched to a gene; V was cut back by 3 bases and J by 6 bases. The CDR3 has 14 amino acids. Germline assignment: CDR1 KGHSH and CDR2 LQKENI. The CDR3 is CASSPFTGEAEAFF. The CDR3 DNA reads TGTGCCAGCTCACCTTTTACAGGGGAGGCTGAAGCTTTCTTT.

The genes are TRBV3-1 and TRBJ2-1, with TRBD2 matching over 10 bases. Germline V gene lookup returns CDR1 LGHDT and CDR2 YNNKEL (reference sequence). The CDR3 totals 16 residues. V trimming: 4 bases; J trimming: 8 bases; junction bases outside the gene matches: 11. DNA for the CDR3: TGTGCCAGCAGCCGCCGGACTAGCGGACCCAGGGATGAGCAGTTCTTC. Translating gives CASSRRTSGPRDEQFF.

This clonotype was counted a few times. The chain employs TRBV24-1 and TRBJ2-5; TRBD1 matches 9 bases. The trim removed 4 bases at V and 5 bases at J, leaving 10 bases unmatched. CDR1 is KGHDR and CDR2 is SFDVKD in the germline V gene. This CDR3 is built from 16 residues. The CDR3 coding sequence is TGTGCCACCAGTGACCCCTGGACAGGGGCAAAGGAGACCCAGTACTTC. It is translated as CATSDPWTGAKETQYF.

This chain connects TRBV5-1 to TRBJ2-7; TRBD2 might be the D (6 bases). The CDR3 extends over 11 amino acids. Trimming stripped 3 bases from V and 8 bases from J, with 9 bases between. Per the germline V gene, CDR1 is SGHRS and CDR2 is YFSETQ. CDR3 DNA: TGCGCCAGCAGCTCCGGGAGTCAGCAGTACTTC. Its protein product is CASSSGSQQYF.

The CDR3 DNA sequence: TGTGCCAGCACCACTATTCTGGCGGGAGGTACGGCAGATACGCAGTATTTT. It yields the protein CASTTILAGGTADTQYF. The chain uses TRBV7-9 and TRBJ2-3, with 8 positions matching TRBD2. Germline CDR1 is SEHNR and CDR2 is FQNEAQ (reference sequence). V was pared by 7 bases and J by 4 bases, with 16 bases of the junction left unmatched. CDR3 length: 17 residues. The variable domain in full, with the rest retrieved from reference TRBV7-9 and TRBJ2-3, is DTGVSQNPRHKITKRGQNVTFRCDPISEHNRLYWYRQTLGQGPEFLTYFQNEAQLEKSRLLSDRFSAERPKGSFSTLEIQRTEQGDSAMYLCASTTILAGGTADTQYFGPGTRLTVL.

This clonotype was seen more than once but under ten times. The chain joins TRBV5-1 to TRBJ2-7; D may be TRBD1 (6 bases). V lost 0 bases to trimming and J lost 2 bases, with 15 bases between them. Germline V gene sequence: CDR1 SGHRS, CDR2 YFSETQ. The CDR3 spans 16 residues. The CDR3 loop reads CASSLAVDRIPYEQYF. The CDR3 DNA reads TGCGCCAGCAGCTTGGCCGTAGACAGGATCCCCTACGAGCAGTACTTC.

A few counts support this clonotype. The chain carries TRBV9 and TRBJ2-7, with D perhaps given as TRBD1 or TRBD2 (5 bases each). This CDR3 has 15 amino acids. CDR1 and CDR2 from the germline V gene are SGDLS and YYNGEE. Trimming removed 3 bases at V and 2 bases at J, with 15 bases between. CDR3 sequence (DNA): TGTGCCAGCAGCGCCCATGGGGGTACGACCTACGAGCAGTACTTC. This encodes CASSAHGGTTYEQYF.

The rearrangement joins TRBV18 to TRBJ2-5; D perhaps matches TRBD2 (6 bases). The CDR3 totals 13 residues. CDR1 KGHSH and CDR2 LQKENI come from the germline V gene. Trimming left V 5 bases short and J 3 bases short, with 10 bases between. The CDR3 is CASSTGVEETQYF. DNA for the CDR3: TGTGCCAGCTCAACGGGAGTGGAAGAGACCCAGTACTTC.

The chain combines TRBV9 with TRBJ1-1; D gene unclear. Trimming cost V 0 bases and J 11 bases, with 11 bases left between them. The CDR3 spans 12 residues. Germline V lookup: CDR1 SGDLS, CDR2 YYNGEE. The CDR3 here is CASSVGGEAAFF. CDR3 sequence (DNA): TGTGCCAGCAGCGTAGGGGGAGAGGCGGCTTTCTTT.

The chain uses TRBV12-3 or TRBV12-4 and TRBJ2-7; 7 positions match TRBD1. The CDR3 has 12 amino acids. Trimming at V came to 5 bases and at J to 7 bases, leaving 5 bases not matched to a gene. CDR3 in amino acids: CASSNDRAEQYF. Written as DNA, the CDR3 is TGTGCCAGCAGTAACGACAGGGCTGAGCAGTACTTC.

This clonotype was detected a few times. The chain links TRBV7-6 to TRBJ2-1; 7 nucleotides align to TRBD2. The CDR3 is 17 residues long. Germline CDR1 is SGHVS and CDR2 is FNYEAQ. J gave up 6 bases and V 1 base, and 12 bases lay outside the gene matches. CDR3 in amino acids: CASSLVGSAGVANEQFF. The CDR3 DNA is TGTGCCAGCAGCTTAGTCGGTAGTGCGGGAGTGGCCAATGAGCAGTTCTTC.

The rearrangement uses TRBV7-8 and TRBJ2-5, with 9 bases identical to TRBD2. There are 15 residues in the CDR3. Germline values: CDR1 SGHVS, CDR2 FQNEAQ. V dropped 5 bases and J dropped 5; count of bases not matched to a gene: 9. CDR3 sequence reads: CASSLNRLAGETQYF. Written as DNA, the CDR3 is TGTGCCAGCAGCCTCAACCGGCTAGCGGGGGAGACCCAGTACTTC.